The 9 T cell receptor beta chains in this list originate from one sample, sequenced in a study of OX40 agonist ivuxolimab in advanced cancers. The assay was immunoSEQ multiplex PCR, and TCRdb's table has in-frame clones only and misses some. The table records tens of thousands of clones, 84% of them present only once. Sequencing was performed on CD4+ or CD8+ T cells sorted from blood, taken in a trial of the OX40 agonist ivuxolimab. All receptors come from an adult with an advanced solid tumor such as melanoma, head and neck, liver or kidney cancer.

This CDR3 is CASSLGALPDTQYF. Written as DNA, the CDR3 is TGTGCCAGCAGCTTAGGCGCATTACCAGATACGCAGTATTTT. V gene TRBV7-9 combines with J gene TRBJ2-3, with D unclear. The CDR3 spans 14 residues. Trimming shortened V by 1 base and J by 4 bases, and 9 bases separated the two germline ends. Germline V gene sequence: CDR1 SEHNR, CDR2 FQNEAQ (reference sequence).

This chain uses TRBV6-1 with TRBJ1-1, with 7 bases that match TRBD1. The CDR3 totals 14 residues. Germline V gives CDR1 MNHNS, CDR2 SASEGT. The ends lost 7 bases at V and 1 base at J; junction bases unmatched: 6. The CDR3 region is CASKRGQQNTEAFF. The CDR3 DNA follows: TGTGCCAGCAAGAGGGGACAGCAGAACACTGAAGCTTTCTTT.

This chain links TRBV15 with TRBJ2-5; possibly TRBD1 for D (6 bases). This CDR3 has 15 amino acids. Looked up from germline, CDR1 is LNHNV and CDR2 is YYDKDF (reference sequence). V lost 0 bases and J 1 base, leaving 9 bases between the germline ends. The CDR3 sequence is CATSREYRAQETQYF. The DNA for the CDR3 is TGTGCCACCAGCAGAGAGTACAGGGCCCAAGAGACCCAGTACTTC.

This chain joins TRBV11-2 and TRBJ1-5, with D possibly being TRBD1 (5 bases). Trimming cost V 2 bases and J 6 bases, with 11 bases left between them. This CDR3 comprises 14 residues. Germline CDR1 and CDR2: SGHAT and FQNNGV. CDR3 bases: TGTGCCAGCAGCTTATCAGGGCTGGGTCAGCCCCAGCATTTT. It yields the protein CASSLSGLGQPQHF. The full variable domain, in which reference TRBV11-2 and TRBJ1-5 provide the parts outside the CDR3, is EAGVAQSPRYKIIEKRQSVAFWCNPISGHATLYWYQQILGQGPKLLIQFQNNGVVDDSQLPKDRFSAERLKGVDSTLKIQPAKLEDSAVYLCASSLSGLGQPQHFGDGTRLSIL.

This clone occurred once. V is TRBV7-2 and J is TRBJ1-2; D is ambiguous. V was trimmed by 3 bases and J by 14 bases, leaving 19 bases between them. The CDR3 runs to 13 residues. CDR1 and CDR2 from the germline V gene are SGHTA and FQGNSA. The CDR3 protein is CASSLEGGRKETF. CDR3 in DNA: TGTGCCAGCAGCTTGGAGGGCGGTCGAAAGGAGACCTTC.

The chain is built from TRBV5-6 and TRBJ2-5; D is ambiguous. CDR1 is SGHDT, CDR2 YYEEEE, per germline. The CDR3 sequence is 13 residues long. Trimming took 1 base from V and 7 from J, leaving 11 bases between them. CDR3 nucleotides: TGTGCCAGCAGCTTGCCCGCTAAGGGGACCCAGTACTTC. Translation gives CASSLPAKGTQYF.

This clone was seen more than once but under ten times. This sequence joins TRBV2 and TRBJ2-7, with D perhaps given as TRBD1 or TRBD2 (5 bases each). The V gene lost 7 bases and the J gene lost 5 bases, with 12 bases spanning the gap. The germline V gene encodes CDR1 SNHLY and CDR2 FYNNEI. CDR3 length: 12 residues. In DNA form, the CDR3 reads TGTGCCAGCAAGTATGGGGGTAACGAGCAGTACTTC. Translated, it gives CASKYGGNEQYF.

The chain recombines TRBV30 with TRBJ1-5; perhaps TRBD1 as D (6 bases). Per the germline V gene, CDR1 is GTSNPN and CDR2 is SVGIG (reference sequence). The CDR3 contains 14 residues. V was clipped by 1 base and J by 7 bases, with 14 bases between them. The CDR3 DNA reads TGTGCCTGGAGTGGCCAGGGGAACCTCCAGCCCCAGCATTTT. Translating it yields CAWSGQGNLQPQHF. Combining the CDR3 with reference TRBV30 and TRBJ1-5 gives the whole variable domain SQTIHQWPATLVQPVGSPLSLECTVEGTSNPNLYWYRQAAGRGLQLLFYSVGIGQISSEVPQNLSASRPQDRQFILSSKKLLLSDSGFYLCAWSGQGNLQPQHFGDGTRLSIL.

This clone was seen a few times. The chain links TRBV6-1 to TRBJ1-5; TRBD1 might be the D (6 bases). Per the germline V gene, CDR1 is MNHNS and CDR2 is SASEGT. This CDR3 comprises 13 residues. Trimming took off 10 bases at V and 7 bases at J, with 17 bases between the two ends. CDR3 region: CATSQGIEQPQHF. The CDR3 region has the DNA TGTGCCACCTCCCAGGGGATCGAGCAGCCCCAGCATTTT.